This entry is about one TCR beta chain. At one boundary the junction diverges from the germline segment, which might be a read error. Donors were systemically healthy Caucasian individuals from Russia aged 6 to 90 years. This entry belongs to a study of blood T cells in healthy people across ages. Alongside a J-beta primer mix, a sample-barcoded 5' primer served in a second PCR lasting about 7 to 12 cycles. Each single sample gave us at least 3 million CDR3-containing paired-end reads. Using its own MiXCR run on the 5' RACE reads, TCRdb lists one record per CDR3 protein. The data show about 830,000 distinct CDR3 sequences, with less than 80% seen just once and around a quarter held by the top ten. Sequenced sample: blood. This clonotype originated in a young man in good health.

DNA of the CDR3: TGCGCCAGCAGTGAGCGGGGGCCCTACAATGAGCAGTTCTTC. Protein product: CASSERGPYNEQFF. The rearrangement uses TRBV2 and TRBJ2-1, with 8 nucleotides matching TRBD2. CDR1 and CDR2 from the germline V gene are SNHLY and FYNNEI. The CDR3 has 14 residues. The whole variable domain, filled in from reference TRBV2 and TRBJ2-1, reads EPEVTQTPSHQVTQMGQEVILRCVPISNHLYFYWYRQILGQKVEFLVSFYNNEISEKSEIFDDQFSVERPDGSNFTLKIRSTKLEDSAMYFCASSERGPYNEQFFGPGTRLTVL.